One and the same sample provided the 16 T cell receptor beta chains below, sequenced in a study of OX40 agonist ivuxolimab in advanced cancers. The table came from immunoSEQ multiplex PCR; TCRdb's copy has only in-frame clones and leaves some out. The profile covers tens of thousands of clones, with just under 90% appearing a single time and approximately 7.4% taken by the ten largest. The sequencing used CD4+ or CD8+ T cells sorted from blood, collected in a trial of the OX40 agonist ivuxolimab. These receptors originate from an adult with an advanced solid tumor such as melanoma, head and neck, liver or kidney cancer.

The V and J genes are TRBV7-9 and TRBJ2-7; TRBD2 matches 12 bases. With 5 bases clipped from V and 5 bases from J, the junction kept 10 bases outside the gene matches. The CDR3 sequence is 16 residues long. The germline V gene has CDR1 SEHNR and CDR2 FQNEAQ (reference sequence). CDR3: CASSQRLAGAGNEQYF. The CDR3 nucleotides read TGTGCCAGCAGCCAGAGACTAGCGGGAGCGGGGAACGAGCAGTACTTC.

The CDR3 spells CASSQGGGGPGSGNTIYF. Here the CDR3 DNA reads TGCGCCAGCAGCCAGGGGGGCGGGGGCCCGGGCTCTGGAAACACCATATATTTT. V gene TRBV4-1 combines with J gene TRBJ1-3, with TRBD1 as a possible D gene (6 bases). The CDR3 has 18 amino acids. Trimming removed 3 bases at V and 0 bases at J, with 18 bases between. Looked up from germline, CDR1 is MGHRA and CDR2 is YSYEKL.

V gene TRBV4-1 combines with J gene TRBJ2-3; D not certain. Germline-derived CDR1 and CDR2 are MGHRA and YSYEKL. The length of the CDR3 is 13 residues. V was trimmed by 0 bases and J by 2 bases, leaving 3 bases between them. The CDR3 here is CASSQDFTDTQYF. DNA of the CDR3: TGCGCCAGCAGCCAAGATTTCACAGATACGCAGTATTTT.

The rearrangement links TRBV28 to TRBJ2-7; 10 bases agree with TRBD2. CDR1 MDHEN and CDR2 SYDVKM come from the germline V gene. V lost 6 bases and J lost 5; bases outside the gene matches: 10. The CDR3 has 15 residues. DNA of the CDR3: TGTGCCAGCAGCCCCGGACTAGCGGTTTGGAACGAGCAGTACTTC. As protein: CASSPGLAVWNEQYF.

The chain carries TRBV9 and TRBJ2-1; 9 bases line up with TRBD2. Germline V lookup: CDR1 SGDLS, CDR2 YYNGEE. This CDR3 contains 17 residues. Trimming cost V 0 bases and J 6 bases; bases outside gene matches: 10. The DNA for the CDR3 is TGTGCCAGCAGCGTAGTTCGAGGTGATAGCGGGAGCAATGAGCAGTTCTTC. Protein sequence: CASSVVRGDSGSNEQFF.

CDR3 sequence reads: CASSSVIAGEQFF. CDR3 bases: TGTGCCAGCAGTTCCGTCATCGCCGGTGAGCAGTTCTTC. The rearrangement links TRBV28 to TRBJ2-1; D gene unclear. Germline values: CDR1 MDHEN, CDR2 SYDVKM. Trimming removed 4 bases from V and 9 bases from J, with 13 bases in between. The CDR3 contains 13 residues.

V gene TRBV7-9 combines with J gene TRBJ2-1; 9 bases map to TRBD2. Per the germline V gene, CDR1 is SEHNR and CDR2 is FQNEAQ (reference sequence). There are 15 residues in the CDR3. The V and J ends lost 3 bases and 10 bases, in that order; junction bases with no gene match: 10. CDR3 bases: TGTGCCAGCAGCTTGTCTAGCGGGACCTCGGGGGAGCAGTTCTTC. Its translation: CASSLSSGTSGEQFF.

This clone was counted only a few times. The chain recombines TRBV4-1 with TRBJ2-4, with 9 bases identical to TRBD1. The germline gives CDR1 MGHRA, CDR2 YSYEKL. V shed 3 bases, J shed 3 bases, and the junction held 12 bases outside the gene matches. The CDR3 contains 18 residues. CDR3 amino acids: CASSQENRGRLDKNIQYF. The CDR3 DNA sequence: TGCGCCAGCAGCCAGGAAAACAGGGGGCGCTTGGACAAAAACATTCAGTACTTC.

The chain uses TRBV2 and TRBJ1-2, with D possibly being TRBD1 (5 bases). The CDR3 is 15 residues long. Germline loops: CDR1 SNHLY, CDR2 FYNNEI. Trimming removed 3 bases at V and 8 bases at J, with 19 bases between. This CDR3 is CASSDLQDGPLGYTF. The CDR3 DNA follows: TGTGCCAGCAGTGATCTACAGGACGGCCCTCTGGGCTACACCTTC.

The DNA of the CDR3 is TGCGCCAGCAGCCTACAGGGAATGAACACTGAAGCTTTCTTT. This encodes CASSLQGMNTEAFF. The chain carries TRBV4-1 and TRBJ1-1, with D possibly being TRBD1 (6 bases). CDR3 size: 14 residues. With 4 bases removed from V and 0 bases from J, the gap between germline ends came to 9 bases. Germline assignment: CDR1 MGHRA and CDR2 YSYEKL.

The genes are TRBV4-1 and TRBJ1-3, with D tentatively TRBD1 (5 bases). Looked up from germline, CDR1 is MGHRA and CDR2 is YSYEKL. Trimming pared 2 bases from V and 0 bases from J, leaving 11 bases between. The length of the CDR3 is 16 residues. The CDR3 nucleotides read TGCGCCAGCAGCCAAACGCAACAGGTCTCTGGAAACACCATATATTTT. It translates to CASSQTQQVSGNTIYF.

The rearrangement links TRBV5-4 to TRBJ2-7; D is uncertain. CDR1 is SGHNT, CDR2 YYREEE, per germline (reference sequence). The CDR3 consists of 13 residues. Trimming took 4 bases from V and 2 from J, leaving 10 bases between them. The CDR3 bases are TGTGCCAGCAGCCTTACAGCTACCTACGAGCAGTACTTC. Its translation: CASSLTATYEQYF.

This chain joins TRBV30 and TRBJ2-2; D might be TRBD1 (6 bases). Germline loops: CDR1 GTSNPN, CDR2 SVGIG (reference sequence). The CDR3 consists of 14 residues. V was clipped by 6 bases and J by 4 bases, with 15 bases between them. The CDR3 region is CACRAGEGTGELFF. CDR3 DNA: TGTGCCTGCCGGGCAGGGGAAGGCACCGGGGAGCTGTTTTTT. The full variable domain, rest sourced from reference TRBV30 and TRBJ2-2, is SQTIHQWPATLVQPVGSPLSLECTVEGTSNPNLYWYRQAAGRGLQLLFYSVGIGQISSEVPQNLSASRPQDRQFILSSKKLLLSDSGFYLCACRAGEGTGELFFGEGSRLTVL.

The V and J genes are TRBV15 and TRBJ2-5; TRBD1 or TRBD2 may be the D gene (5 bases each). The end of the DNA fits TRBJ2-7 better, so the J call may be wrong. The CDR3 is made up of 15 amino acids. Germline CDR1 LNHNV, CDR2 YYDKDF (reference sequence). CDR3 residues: CATSREQGAVDEQYF. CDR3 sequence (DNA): TGTGCCACCAGCAGAGAGCAGGGAGCCGTCGACGAGCAGTACTTC.

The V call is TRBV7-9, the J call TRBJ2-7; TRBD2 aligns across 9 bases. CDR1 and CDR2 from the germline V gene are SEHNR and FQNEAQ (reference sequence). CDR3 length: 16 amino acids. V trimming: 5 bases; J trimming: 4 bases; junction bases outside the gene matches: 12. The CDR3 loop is CASSRDNSGGLYEQYF. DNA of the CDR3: TGTGCCAGCAGCCGCGATAACAGCGGGGGGTTGTACGAGCAGTACTTC.

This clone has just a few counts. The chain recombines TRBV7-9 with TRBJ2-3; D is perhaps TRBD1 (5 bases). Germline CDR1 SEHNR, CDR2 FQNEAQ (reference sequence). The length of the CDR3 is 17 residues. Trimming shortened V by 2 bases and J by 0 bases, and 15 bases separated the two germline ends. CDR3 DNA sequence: TGTGCCAGCAGCTTAAACTGGGGCTTCTCTAGCACAGATACGCAGTATTTT. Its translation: CASSLNWGFSSTDTQYF. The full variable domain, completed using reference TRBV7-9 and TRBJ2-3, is DTGVSQNPRHKITKRGQNVTFRCDPISEHNRLYWYRQTLGQGPEFLTYFQNEAQLEKSRLLSDRFSAERPKGSFSTLEIQRTEQGDSAMYLCASSLNWGFSSTDTQYFGPGTRLTVL.